The clone carrying this TCR beta chain was seen repeatedly, ten times or more. This specimen comes from a study of identical twins. With template switching, a universal primer site was added, and the cDNA carried unique molecular identifiers. Each CDR3 protein is one row after TCRdb ran MiXCR on the 5' RACE reads. The table has 400,000 to 500,000 distinct CDR3 sequences, 18% seen once. Specimen: naive T cells sorted from blood. The sequence derives from a man aged 50-60 years in good health.

The CDR3 DNA reads TGTGCCAGCAGTTGGGCGGCTGATACGCAGTATTTT. The encoded protein is CASSWAADTQYF. V and J are TRBV28 and TRBJ2-3; D gene unclear. Trimming took off 4 bases at V and 6 bases at J, with 8 bases between the two ends. The CDR3 is 12 amino acids. Germline CDR1 MDHEN, CDR2 SYDVKM.